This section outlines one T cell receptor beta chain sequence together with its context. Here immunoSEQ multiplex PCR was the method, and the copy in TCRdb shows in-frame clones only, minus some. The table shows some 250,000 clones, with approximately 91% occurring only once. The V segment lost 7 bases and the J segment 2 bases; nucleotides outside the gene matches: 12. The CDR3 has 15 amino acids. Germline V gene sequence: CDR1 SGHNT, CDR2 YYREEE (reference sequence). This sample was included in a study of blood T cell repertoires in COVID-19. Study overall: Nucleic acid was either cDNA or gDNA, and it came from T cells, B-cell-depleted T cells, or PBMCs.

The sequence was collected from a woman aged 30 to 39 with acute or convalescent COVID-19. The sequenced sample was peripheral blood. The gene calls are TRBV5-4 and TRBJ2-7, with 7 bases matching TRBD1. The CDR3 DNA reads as TGTGCCAGCGGGACCCGACAGGGCGGAACCTACGAGCAGTACTTC. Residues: CASGTRQGGTYEQYF.